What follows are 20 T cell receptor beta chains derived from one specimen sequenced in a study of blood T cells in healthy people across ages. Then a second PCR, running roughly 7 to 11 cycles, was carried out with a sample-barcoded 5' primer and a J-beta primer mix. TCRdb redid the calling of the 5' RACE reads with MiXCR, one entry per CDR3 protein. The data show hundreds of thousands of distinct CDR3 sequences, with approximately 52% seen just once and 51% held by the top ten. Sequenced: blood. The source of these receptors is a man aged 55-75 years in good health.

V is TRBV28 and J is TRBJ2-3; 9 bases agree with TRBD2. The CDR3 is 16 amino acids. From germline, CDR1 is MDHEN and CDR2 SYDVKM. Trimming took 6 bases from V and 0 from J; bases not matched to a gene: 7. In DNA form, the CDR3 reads TGTGCCAGCAGCTCCGGACTAGCGCGAAGCACAGATACGCAGTATTTT. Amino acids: CASSSGLARSTDTQYF.

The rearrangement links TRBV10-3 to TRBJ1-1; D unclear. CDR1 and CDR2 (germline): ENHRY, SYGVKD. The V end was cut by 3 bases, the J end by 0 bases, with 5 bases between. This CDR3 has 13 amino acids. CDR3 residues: CAISDQVNTEAFF. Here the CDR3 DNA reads TGTGCCATCAGTGACCAGGTGAACACTGAAGCTTTCTTT.

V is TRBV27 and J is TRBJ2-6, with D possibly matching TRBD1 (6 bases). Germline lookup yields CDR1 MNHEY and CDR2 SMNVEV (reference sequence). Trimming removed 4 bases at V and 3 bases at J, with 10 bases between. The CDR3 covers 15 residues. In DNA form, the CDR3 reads TGTGCCAGCAGTTCCCCAGGGGTTGGGGCCAACGTCCTGACTTTC. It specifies CASSSPGVGANVLTF.

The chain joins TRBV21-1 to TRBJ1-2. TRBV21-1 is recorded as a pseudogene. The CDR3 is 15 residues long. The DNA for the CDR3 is TGTGCCAGCAGCAAAGTTGAGGGAAACATCTATGGCTACACCTTC. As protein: CASSKVEGNIYGYTF.

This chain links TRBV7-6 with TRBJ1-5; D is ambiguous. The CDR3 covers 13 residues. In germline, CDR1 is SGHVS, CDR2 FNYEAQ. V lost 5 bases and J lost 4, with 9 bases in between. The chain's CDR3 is CASSQQRNQPQHF. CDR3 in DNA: TGTGCCAGCAGCCAACAGAGAAATCAGCCCCAGCATTTT.

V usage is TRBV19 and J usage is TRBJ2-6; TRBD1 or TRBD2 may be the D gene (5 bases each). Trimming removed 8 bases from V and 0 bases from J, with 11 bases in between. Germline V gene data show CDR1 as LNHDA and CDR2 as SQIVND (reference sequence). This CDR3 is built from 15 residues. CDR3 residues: CASGTGPSGANVLTF. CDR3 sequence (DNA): TGTGCCAGTGGGACGGGGCCCTCTGGGGCCAACGTCCTGACTTTC.

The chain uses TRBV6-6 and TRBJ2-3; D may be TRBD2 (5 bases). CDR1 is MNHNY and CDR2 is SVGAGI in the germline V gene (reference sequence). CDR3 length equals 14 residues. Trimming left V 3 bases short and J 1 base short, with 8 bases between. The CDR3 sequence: CASSYARGTDTQYF. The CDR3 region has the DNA TGTGCCAGCAGTTATGCGAGGGGCACAGATACGCAGTATTTT.

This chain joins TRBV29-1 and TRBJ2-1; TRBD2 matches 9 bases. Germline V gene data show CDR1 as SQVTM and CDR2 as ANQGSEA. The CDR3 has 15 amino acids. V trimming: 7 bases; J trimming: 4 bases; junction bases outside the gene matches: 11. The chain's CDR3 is CSGNEGSGGYNEQFF. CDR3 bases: TGCAGCGGGAACGAGGGAAGCGGGGGGTACAATGAGCAGTTCTTC.

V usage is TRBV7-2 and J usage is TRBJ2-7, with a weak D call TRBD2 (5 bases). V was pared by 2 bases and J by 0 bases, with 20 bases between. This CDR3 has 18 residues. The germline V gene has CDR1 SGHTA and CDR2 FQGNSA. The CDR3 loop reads CASSLSTLGLKLSYEQYF. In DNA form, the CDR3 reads TGTGCCAGCAGCTTATCTACTCTAGGACTTAAACTCTCCTACGAGCAGTACTTC.

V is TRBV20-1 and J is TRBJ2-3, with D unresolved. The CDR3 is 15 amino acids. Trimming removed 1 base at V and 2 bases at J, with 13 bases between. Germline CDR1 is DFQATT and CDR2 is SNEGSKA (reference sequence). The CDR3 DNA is TGCAGTGCTAGAGGGGCCCGCCCCTTCACAGATACGCAGTATTTT. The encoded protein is CSARGARPFTDTQYF.

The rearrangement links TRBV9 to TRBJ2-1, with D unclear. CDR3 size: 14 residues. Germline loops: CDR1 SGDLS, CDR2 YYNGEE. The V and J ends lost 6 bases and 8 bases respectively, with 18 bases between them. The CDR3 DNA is TGTGCCAGCAACCCCCGACATTCCGGCGATGAGCAGTTCTTC. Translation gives CASNPRHSGDEQFF. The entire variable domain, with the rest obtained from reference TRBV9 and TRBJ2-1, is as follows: DSGVTQTPKHLITATGQRVTLRCSPRSGDLSVYWYQQSLDQGLQFLIQYYNGEERAKGNILERFSAQQFPDLHSELNLSSLELGDSALYFCASNPRHSGDEQFFGPGTRLTVL.

The DNA of the CDR3 is TGTGCCAGCAGTTACCTGGACGGCTCTGGGGCCAACGTCCTGACTTTC. It encodes CASSYLDGSGANVLTF. This chain uses TRBV6-5 with TRBJ2-6; no reliable D call. CDR1 is MNHEY, CDR2 SVGAGI, per germline. The CDR3 is 16 amino acids. V gave up 2 bases and J gave up 0 bases, with 8 bases separating them.

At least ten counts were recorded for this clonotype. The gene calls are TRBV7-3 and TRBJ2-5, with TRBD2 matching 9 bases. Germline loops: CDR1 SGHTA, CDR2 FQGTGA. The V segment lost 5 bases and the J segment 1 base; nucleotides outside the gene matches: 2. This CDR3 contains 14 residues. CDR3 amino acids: CASSPTSGQETQYF. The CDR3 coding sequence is TGTGCCAGCAGCCCGACTAGCGGCCAAGAGACCCAGTACTTC.

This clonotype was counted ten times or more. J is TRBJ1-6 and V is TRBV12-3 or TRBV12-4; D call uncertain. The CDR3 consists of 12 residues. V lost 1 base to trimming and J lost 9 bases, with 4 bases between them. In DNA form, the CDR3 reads TGTGCCAGCAGTTTAGTGCGTTCACCCCTCCACTTT. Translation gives CASSLVRSPLHF.

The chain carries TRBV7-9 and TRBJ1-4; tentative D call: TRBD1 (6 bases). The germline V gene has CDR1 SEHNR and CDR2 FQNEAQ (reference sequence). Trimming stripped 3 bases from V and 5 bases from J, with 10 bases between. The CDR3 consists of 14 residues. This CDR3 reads CASSFTGTNEKLFF. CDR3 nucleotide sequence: TGTGCCAGCAGCTTCACAGGGACGAATGAAAAACTGTTTTTT.

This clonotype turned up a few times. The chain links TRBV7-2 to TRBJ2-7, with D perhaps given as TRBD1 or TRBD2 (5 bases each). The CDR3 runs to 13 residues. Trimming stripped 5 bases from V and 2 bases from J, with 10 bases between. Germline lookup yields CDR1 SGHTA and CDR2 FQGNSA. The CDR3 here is CASSTGTPYEQYF. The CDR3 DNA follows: TGTGCCAGCAGCACCGGGACCCCCTACGAGCAGTACTTC.

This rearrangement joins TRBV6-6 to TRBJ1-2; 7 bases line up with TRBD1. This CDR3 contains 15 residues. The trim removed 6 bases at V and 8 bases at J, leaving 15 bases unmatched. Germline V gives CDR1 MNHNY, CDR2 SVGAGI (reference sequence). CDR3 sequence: CASSLNPGGPRGYTF. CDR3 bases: TGTGCCAGCAGCCTAAACCCAGGGGGACCGAGGGGCTACACCTTC.

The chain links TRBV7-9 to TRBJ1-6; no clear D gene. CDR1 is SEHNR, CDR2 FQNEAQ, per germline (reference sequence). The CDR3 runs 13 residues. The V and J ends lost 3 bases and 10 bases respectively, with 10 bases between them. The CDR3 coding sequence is TGTGCCAGCAGCTTTTGGATTGGCTCACCCCTCCACTTT. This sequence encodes CASSFWIGSPLHF. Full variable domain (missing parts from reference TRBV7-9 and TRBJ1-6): DTGVSQNPRHKITKRGQNVTFRCDPISEHNRLYWYRQTLGQGPEFLTYFQNEAQLEKSRLLSDRFSAERPKGSFSTLEIQRTEQGDSAMYLCASSFWIGSPLHFGNGTRLTVT.

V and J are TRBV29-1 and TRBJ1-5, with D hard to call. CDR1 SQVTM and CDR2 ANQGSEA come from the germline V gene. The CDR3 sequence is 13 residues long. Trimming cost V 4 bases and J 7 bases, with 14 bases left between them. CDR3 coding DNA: TGCAGCGTTGGAAATAATCTCAACCAGCCCCAGCATTTT. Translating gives CSVGNNLNQPQHF. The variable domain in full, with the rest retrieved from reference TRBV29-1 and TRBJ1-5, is SAVISQKPSRDICQRGTSLTIQCQVDSQVTMMFWYRQQPGQSLTLIATANQGSEATYESGFVIDKFPISRPNLTFSTLTVSNMSPEDSSIYLCSVGNNLNQPQHFGDGTRLSIL.

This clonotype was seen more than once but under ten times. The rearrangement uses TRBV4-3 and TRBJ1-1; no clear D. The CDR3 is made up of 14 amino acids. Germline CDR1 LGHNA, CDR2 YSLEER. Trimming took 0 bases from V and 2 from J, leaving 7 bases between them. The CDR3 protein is CASSQESRNTEAFF. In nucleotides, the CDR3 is TGCGCCAGCAGCCAAGAGAGCAGAAACACTGAAGCTTTCTTT.